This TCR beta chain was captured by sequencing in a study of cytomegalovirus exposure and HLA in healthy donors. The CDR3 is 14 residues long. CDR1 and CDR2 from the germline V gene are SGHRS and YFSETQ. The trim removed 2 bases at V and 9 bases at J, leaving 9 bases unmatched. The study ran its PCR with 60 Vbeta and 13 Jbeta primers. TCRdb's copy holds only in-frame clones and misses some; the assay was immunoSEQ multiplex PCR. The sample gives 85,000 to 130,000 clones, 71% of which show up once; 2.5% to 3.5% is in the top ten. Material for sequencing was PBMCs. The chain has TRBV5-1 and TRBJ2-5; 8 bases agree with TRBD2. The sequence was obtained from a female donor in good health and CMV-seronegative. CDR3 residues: CASSLGPPGGPQYF. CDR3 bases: TGCGCCAGCAGCTTAGGTCCCCCGGGAGGGCCCCAGTACTTC. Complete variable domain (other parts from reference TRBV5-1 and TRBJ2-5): KAGVTQTPRYLIKTRGQQVTLSCSPISGHRSVSWYQQTPGQGLQFLFEYFSETQRNKGNFPGRFSGRQFSNSRSEMNVSTLELGDSALYLCASSLGPPGGPQYFGPGTRLLVL.